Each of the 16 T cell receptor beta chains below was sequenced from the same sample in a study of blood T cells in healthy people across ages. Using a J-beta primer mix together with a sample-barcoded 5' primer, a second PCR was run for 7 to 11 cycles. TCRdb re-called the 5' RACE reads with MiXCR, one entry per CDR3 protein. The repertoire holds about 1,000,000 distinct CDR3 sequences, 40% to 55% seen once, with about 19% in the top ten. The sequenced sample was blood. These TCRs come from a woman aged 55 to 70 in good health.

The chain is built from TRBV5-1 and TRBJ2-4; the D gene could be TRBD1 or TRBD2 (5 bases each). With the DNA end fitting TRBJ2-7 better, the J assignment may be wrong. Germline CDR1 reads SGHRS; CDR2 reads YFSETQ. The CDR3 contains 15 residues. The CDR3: CASSLDGARGYEQYF. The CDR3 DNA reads TGCGCCAGCAGCTTAGACGGGGCCCGGGGCTACGAGCAGTACTTC.

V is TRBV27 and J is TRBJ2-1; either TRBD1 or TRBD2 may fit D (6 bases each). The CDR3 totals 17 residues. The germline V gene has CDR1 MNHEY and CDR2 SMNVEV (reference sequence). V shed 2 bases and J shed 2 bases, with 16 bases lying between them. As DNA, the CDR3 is TGTGCCAGCAGTTTAGAGGGGGGTTTAGGCCCCTACAATGAGCAGTTCTTC. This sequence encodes CASSLEGGLGPYNEQFF.

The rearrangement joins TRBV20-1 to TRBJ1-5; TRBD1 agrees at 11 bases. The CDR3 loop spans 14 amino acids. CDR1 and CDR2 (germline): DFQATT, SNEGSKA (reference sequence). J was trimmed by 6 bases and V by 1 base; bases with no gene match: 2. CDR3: CSARGTGGTQPQHF. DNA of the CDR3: TGCAGTGCTAGAGGGACAGGGGGCACTCAGCCCCAGCATTTT.

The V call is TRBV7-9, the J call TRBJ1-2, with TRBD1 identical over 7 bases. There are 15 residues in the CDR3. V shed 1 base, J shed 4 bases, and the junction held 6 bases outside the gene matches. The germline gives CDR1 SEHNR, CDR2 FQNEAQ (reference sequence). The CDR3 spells CASSLVDRETYGYTF. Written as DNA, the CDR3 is TGTGCCAGCAGCTTAGTCGACAGGGAAACCTATGGCTACACCTTC.

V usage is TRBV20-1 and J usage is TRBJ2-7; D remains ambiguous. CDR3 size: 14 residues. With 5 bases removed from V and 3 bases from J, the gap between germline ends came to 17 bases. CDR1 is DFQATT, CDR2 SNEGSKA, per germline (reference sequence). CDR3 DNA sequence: TGCAGTGCTCGCCACGTTGGTGAGCGCTACGAGCAGTACTTC. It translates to CSARHVGERYEQYF.

The CDR3 loop is CASSLVAGKFSYEQYF. In DNA, the CDR3 is TGTGCCAGCAGCCTAGTAGCGGGAAAATTCTCCTACGAGCAGTACTTC. V gene TRBV7-8 combines with J gene TRBJ2-7, with 8 bases identical to TRBD2. V was clipped by 5 bases and J by 0 bases; unmatched bases: 9. Per germline, CDR1 SGHVS and CDR2 FQNEAQ. The CDR3 totals 16 residues. Complete variable domain (other parts from reference TRBV7-8 and TRBJ2-7): GAGVSQSPRYKVAKRGQDVALRCDPISGHVSLFWYQQALGQGPEFLTYFQNEAQLDKSGLPSDRFFAERPEGSVSTLKIQRTQQEDSAVYLCASSLVAGKFSYEQYFGPGTRLTVT.

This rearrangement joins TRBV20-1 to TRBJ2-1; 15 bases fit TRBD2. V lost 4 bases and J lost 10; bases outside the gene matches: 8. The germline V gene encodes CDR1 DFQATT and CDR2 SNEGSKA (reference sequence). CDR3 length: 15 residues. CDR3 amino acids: CSATTGTSGGWEQFF. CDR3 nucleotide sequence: TGCAGTGCTACGACCGGGACTAGCGGGGGGTGGGAGCAGTTCTTC.

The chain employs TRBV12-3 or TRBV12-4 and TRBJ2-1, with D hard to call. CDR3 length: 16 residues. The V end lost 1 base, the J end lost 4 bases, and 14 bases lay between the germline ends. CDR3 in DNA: TGTGCCAGCAGTTTAGGTCGGCCCATGGGGTACAATGAGCAGTTCTTC. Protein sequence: CASSLGRPMGYNEQFF.

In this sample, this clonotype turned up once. CDR3 amino acids: CASGLQPTGGEPLHF. DNA for the CDR3: TGTGCCAGCGGCCTACAACCCACAGGGGGCGAACCCCTCCACTTT. The rearrangement links TRBV6-6 to TRBJ1-6, with 9 bases identical to TRBD1. CDR3 length equals 15 residues. Germline V gene data show CDR1 as MNHNY and CDR2 as SVGAGI (reference sequence). Trimming at V came to 8 bases and at J to 12 bases, leaving 14 bases not matched to a gene.

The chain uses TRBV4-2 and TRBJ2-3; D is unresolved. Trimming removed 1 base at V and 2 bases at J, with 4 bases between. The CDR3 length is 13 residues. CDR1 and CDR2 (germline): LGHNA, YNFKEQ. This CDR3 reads CASSQVDTDTQYF. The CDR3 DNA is TGTGCCAGCAGCCAAGTGGACACAGATACGCAGTATTTT.

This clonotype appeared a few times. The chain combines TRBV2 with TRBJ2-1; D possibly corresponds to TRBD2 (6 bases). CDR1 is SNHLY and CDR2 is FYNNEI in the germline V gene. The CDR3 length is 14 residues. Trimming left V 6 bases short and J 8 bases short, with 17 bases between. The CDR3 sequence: CASRARGIVDEQFF. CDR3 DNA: TGTGCCAGCAGGGCCCGCGGGATCGTGGATGAGCAGTTCTTC. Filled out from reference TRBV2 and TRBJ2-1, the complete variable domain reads EPEVTQTPSHQVTQMGQEVILRCVPISNHLYFYWYRQILGQKVEFLVSFYNNEISEKSEIFDDQFSVERPDGSNFTLKIRSTKLEDSAMYFCASRARGIVDEQFFGPGTRLTVL.

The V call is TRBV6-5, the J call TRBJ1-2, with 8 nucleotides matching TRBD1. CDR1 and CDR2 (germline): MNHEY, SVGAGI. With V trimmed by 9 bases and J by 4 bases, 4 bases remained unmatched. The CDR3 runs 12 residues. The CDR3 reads CARGQASYGYTF. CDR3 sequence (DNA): TGTGCCAGGGGACAGGCAAGCTATGGCTACACCTTC.

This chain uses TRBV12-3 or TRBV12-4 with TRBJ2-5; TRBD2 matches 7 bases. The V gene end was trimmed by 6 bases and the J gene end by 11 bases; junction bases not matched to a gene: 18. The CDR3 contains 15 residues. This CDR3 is CASSLGLAGLTEQYF. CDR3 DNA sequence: TGTGCCAGCAGCCTGGGGTTAGCGGGCCTTACGGAACAGTACTTC.

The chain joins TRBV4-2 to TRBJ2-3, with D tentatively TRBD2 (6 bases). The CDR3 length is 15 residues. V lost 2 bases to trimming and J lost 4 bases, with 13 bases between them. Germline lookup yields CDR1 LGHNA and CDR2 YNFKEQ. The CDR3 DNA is TGTGCCAGCAGCCAAATACGGGAGCGCGCAGATACGCAGTATTTT. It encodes CASSQIRERADTQYF.

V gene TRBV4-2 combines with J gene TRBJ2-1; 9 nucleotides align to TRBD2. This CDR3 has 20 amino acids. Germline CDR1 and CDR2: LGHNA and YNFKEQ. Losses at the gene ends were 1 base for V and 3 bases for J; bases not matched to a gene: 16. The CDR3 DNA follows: TGTGCCAGCAGCCAAGCCCGGCAGGGTAGCGGGAGCTTCCGCTACAATGAGCAGTTCTTC. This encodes CASSQARQGSGSFRYNEQFF.

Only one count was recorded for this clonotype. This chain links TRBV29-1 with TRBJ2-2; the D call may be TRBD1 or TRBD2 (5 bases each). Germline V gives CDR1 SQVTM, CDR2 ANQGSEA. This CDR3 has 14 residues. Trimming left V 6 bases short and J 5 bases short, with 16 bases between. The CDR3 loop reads CSVGRADMTGELFF. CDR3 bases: TGCAGCGTGGGACGGGCTGATATGACCGGGGAGCTGTTTTTT.